The 4 T cell receptor beta chains listed next were all sequenced from one sample in a study of identical twins (TCRdb year 2016). Libraries were constructed by 5' RACE. Sequenced on an Illumina HiSeq 2000. TCRdb reprocessing: public reads trimmed at Q25 with fastp, clones called with MiXCR, in-frame beta chains kept. For every CDR3 protein sequence, its rows merge into one entry that carries the most common genes and DNA. The sample records about 900,000 distinct CDR3 sequences, around 12% of which are singletons. The ten biggest clones cover roughly 1.5% of the sample. This same sample was also taken into another study, of yellow fever vaccine responses in identical twins.

Sequenced input: PBMCs. Receptors were obtained from a woman in her late teens or twenties in good health.

This clonotype has a handful of counts. The rearrangement joins TRBV7-3 to TRBJ2-3, with D tentatively TRBD2 (6 bases). The CDR3 contains 17 residues. The V and J ends lost 2 bases and 5 bases respectively, with 20 bases between them. Germline assignment: CDR1 SGHTA and CDR2 FQGTGA. CDR3 nucleotide sequence: TGTGCCAGCAGCTTACGGGGCGGGGTCTCGGAGGTAGATACGCAGTATTTT. Translated, it gives CASSLRGGVSEVDTQYF. The full variable domain, in which reference TRBV7-3 and TRBJ2-3 provide the parts outside the CDR3, is GAGVSQTPSNKVTEKGKYVELRCDPISGHTALYWYRQSLGQGPEFLIYFQGTGAADDSGLPNDRFFAVRPEGSVSTLKIQRTERGDSAVYLCASSLRGGVSEVDTQYFGPGTRLTVL.

The table lists this clonotype with many counts. The chain couples TRBV5-1 to TRBJ1-1, with a possible D match to TRBD1 (5 bases). The CDR3 contains 17 residues. From germline, CDR1 is SGHRS and CDR2 YFSETQ. Deletions cut 0 bases from V and 1 base from J, with 16 bases between. This chain's CDR3 is CASSLAVSGTGNTEAFF. As DNA, the CDR3 is TGCGCCAGCAGCTTGGCTGTTTCGGGGACCGGGAACACTGAAGCTTTCTTT.

The chain recombines TRBV12-3 or TRBV12-4 with TRBJ2-7; 7 nucleotides line up with TRBD1. The V and J ends lost 0 bases and 2 bases, in that order; junction bases with no gene match: 4. The CDR3 has 15 amino acids. CDR3 coding DNA: TGTGCCAGCAGTTTAGCGCTCCAGGGGGCCTACGAGCAGTACGTC. Amino acid sequence: CASSLALQGAYEQYV.

V is TRBV27 and J is TRBJ2-1; D not certain. Germline V gives CDR1 MNHEY, CDR2 SMNVEV (reference sequence). The CDR3 is made up of 13 amino acids. Deletions cut 1 base from V and 9 bases from J, with 10 bases between. The CDR3: CASSLYGDTEQFF. As DNA, the CDR3 is TGTGCCAGCAGTTTATATGGCGATACTGAGCAGTTCTTC.